This is a list of T cell receptor beta chains from one sample in a study of blood T cell repertoires in COVID-19. Clones were sequenced by immunoSEQ multiplex PCR, and TCRdb holds only the in-frame ones, with some missing. Of about 70,000 clones listed, 85% are singletons. Input material: peripheral blood. The receptors here all came from a man older than 75 with acute or convalescent COVID-19. CDR3s include the opening cysteine and the closing phenylalanine or tryptophan. A D gene is named only where the DNA matches it firmly. Some rows mark clone size as missing; the rest say once, few, many or name a class of expanded clone.

clone_size,d_call,j_call,v_call,cdr3_aa,cdr3_nt
NA,TRBD1,TRBJ1-2,TRBV24-1,CATSDAGTGYGYTF,TGTGCCACCAGTGATGCCGGGACAGGCTATGGCTACACCTTC
NA,NA,TRBJ1-6,TRBV11-2,CASRRDMYNSPLHF,TGTGCCAGCAGGAGGGACATGTATAATTCACCCCTCCACTTT
NA,TRBD2,TRBJ2-3,TRBV5-8,CASSVGLAGTDTQYF,TGTGCCAGCAGCGTGGGACTAGCGGGGACAGATACGCAGTATTTT
NA,NA,TRBJ1-1,TRBV9,CASSVVGGQNTEAFF,TGTGCCAGCAGCGTAGTCGGGGGGCAGAACACTGAAGCTTTCTTT
NA,NA,TRBJ1-2,TRBV7-2,CASSLSNYGYTF,TGTGCCAGCAGCCTGTCGAACTATGGCTACACCTTC
NA,NA,TRBJ1-2,TRBV6-2/TRBV6-3,CASSYSNYYGYTF,TGTGCCAGCAGTTACTCGAACTACTATGGCTACACCTTC
NA,NA,TRBJ1-6,TRBV2,CASSTQLVFRSAFPPLHF,TGTGCCAGCAGTACTCAATTGGTTTTTCGGTCCGCTTTTCCACCCCTCCACTTT
NA,NA,TRBJ1-1,TRBV6-5,CASSYYTDTRNPEAFF,TGTGCCAGCAGTTACTATACCGACACACGCAACCCTGAAGCTTTCTTT
NA,TRBD2,TRBJ2-7,TRBV6-2/TRBV6-3,CASSPGGYEQYF,TGTGCCAGCAGTCCCGGGGGGTACGAGCAGTACTTC
NA,TRBD2,TRBJ2-7,TRBV7-2,CASSLTSGSYEQYF,TGTGCCAGCAGCCTTACTAGCGGTTCCTACGAGCAGTACTTC
NA,TRBD2,TRBJ2-2,TRBV6-5,CASKTSGAPGELFF,TGTGCCAGCAAGACTAGCGGGGCCCCCGGGGAGCTGTTTTTT
NA,NA,TRBJ2-5,TRBV7-2,CTSSLQGNGETQYF,TGTACCAGCAGCCTGCAGGGAAATGGTGAGACCCAGTACTTC
NA,TRBD1,TRBJ1-5,TRBV24-1,CATSAPGQGEQPQHF,TGTGCCACCAGTGCTCCGGGACAGGGGGAACAGCCCCAGCATTTT
few,NA,TRBJ2-7,TRBV20-1,CSASPRRSSYEQYF,TGCAGTGCTAGTCCTCGAAGGAGCTCCTACGAGCAGTACTTC
NA,NA,TRBJ2-3,TRBV4-3,CASSQGGYHTDTQYF,TGCGCCAGCAGCCAAGGGGGCTACCACACAGATACGCAGTATTTT
NA,TRBD1,TRBJ1-2,TRBV27,CASSVPGQGVGGYTF,TGTGCCAGCAGTGTACCGGGACAGGGGGTCGGAGGCTACACCTTC
NA,TRBD1,TRBJ2-5,TRBV9,CASSWGQGQETQYF,TGTGCCAGCAGCTGGGGACAGGGCCAAGAGACCCAGTACTTC
NA,NA,TRBJ1-2,TRBV24-1,CATSDGAPIYGYTF,TGTGCCACCAGTGATGGGGCTCCCATCTATGGCTACACCTTC
NA,NA,TRBJ1-1,TRBV21-1,CASSKASTQGAPEAFF,TGTGCCAGCAGCAAAGCCTCGACTCAGGGGGCCCCTGAAGCTTTCTTT
NA,NA,TRBJ2-2,TRBV11-3,CASSLESGTGELFF,TGTGCCAGCAGCTTAGAGTCCGGGACCGGGGAGCTGTTTTTT
NA,TRBD2,TRBJ2-3,TRBV9,CASSPGRTSGSTDTQYF,TGTGCCAGCAGCCCAGGACGGACTAGCGGGAGCACAGATACGCAGTATTTT
NA,NA,TRBJ2-7,TRBV24-1,CATSDPSSSYEQYF,TGTGCCACCAGTGACCCCTCTTCTTCCTACGAGCAGTACTTC
NA,NA,TRBJ2-1,TRBV5-1,CASSLFAGNEQFF,TGCGCCAGCAGCTTATTCGCAGGCAATGAGCAGTTCTTC
NA,NA,TRBJ1-1,TRBV6-5,CASSYWAQGNTEAFF,TGTGCCAGCAGTTACTGGGCACAGGGGAACACTGAAGCTTTCTTT
few,TRBD1,TRBJ1-1,TRBV14,CASRKTGVLNTEAFF,TGTGCCAGCAGGAAGACAGGGGTGCTGAACACTGAAGCTTTCTTT
NA,NA,TRBJ1-1,TRBV7-2,CASSLSGGNTEAFF,TGTGCCAGCAGCTTATCAGGAGGGAACACTGAAGCTTTCTTT
NA,TRBD1,TRBJ2-5,TRBV24-1,CATSDPGQALETQYF,TGTGCCACCAGTGACCCGGGACAGGCCCTGGAGACCCAGTACTTC
NA,NA,TRBJ1-1,TRBV11-2,CASSFEGVVNTEAFF,TGTGCCAGCAGCTTTGAGGGTGTGGTTAACACTGAAGCTTTCTTT
NA,NA,TRBJ2-1,TRBV5-1,CASSFDGRPNEQFF,TGCGCCAGCAGCTTTGACGGGAGACCAAATGAGCAGTTCTTC
NA,TRBD1,TRBJ1-3,TRBV9,CASSVGDRGRNTIYF,TGTGCCAGCAGCGTAGGGGACAGGGGAAGAAACACCATATATTTT
NA,NA,TRBJ2-1,TRBV18,CASSGQRNEQFF,TGTGCCAGCTCGGGGCAGAGGAATGAGCAGTTCTTC
NA,NA,TRBJ2-3,TRBV5-1,CASFQQGADTQYF,TGCGCCAGCTTCCAACAGGGTGCAGATACGCAGTATTTT
once,TRBD1,TRBJ1-5,TRBV7-9,CASSPGQGSNQPQHF,TGTGCCAGCAGCCCGGGACAGGGAAGCAATCAGCCCCAGCATTTT
NA,TRBD2,TRBJ2-1,TRBV11-2,CASSLVLAGGHEQFF,TGTGCCAGCAGCTTAGTACTAGCGGGAGGCCATGAGCAGTTCTTC
once,TRBD1,TRBJ1-5,TRBV24-1,CATMGQGESQPQHF,TGTGCCACCATGGGACAGGGGGAAAGTCAGCCCCAGCATTTT
NA,TRBD1,TRBJ1-1,TRBV11-2,CASSLATGRNTEAFF,TGTGCCAGCAGCCTTGCGACAGGGAGGAACACTGAAGCTTTCTTT
once,TRBD2,TRBJ2-1,TRBV7-9,CASSRSGVSYNEQFF,TGTGCCAGCAGTCGGAGCGGGGTCTCCTACAATGAGCAGTTCTTC
NA,NA,TRBJ1-3,TRBV18,CASSPAGAPGNTIYF,TGTGCCAGCTCACCTGCAGGGGCCCCTGGAAACACCATATATTTT
NA,TRBD1,TRBJ2-5,TRBV5-1,CASSLPTGGLQETQYF,TGCGCCAGCAGCTTACCGACAGGGGGGCTTCAAGAGACCCAGTACTTC
NA,NA,TRBJ2-7,TRBV5-1,CASSPREATYEQYF,TGCGCCAGCAGCCCGCGAGAAGCAACCTACGAGCAGTACTTC
NA,NA,TRBJ1-6,TRBV18,CASSPPSAGTYSPLHF,TGTGCCAGCTCACCACCGTCGGCGGGGACTTATTCACCCCTCCACTTT
few,NA,TRBJ2-7,TRBV2,CASRADAAGEQYF,TGTGCCAGCAGGGCGGATGCGGCGGGGGAGCAGTACTTC
NA,TRBD1,TRBJ1-2,TRBV5-1,CASTPGQEGYGYTF,TGCGCCAGCACCCCGGGACAGGAGGGCTATGGCTACACCTTC
NA,NA,TRBJ2-5,TRBV27,CASSLSRRGTQYF,TGTGCCAGCAGTTTATCGCGCCGCGGGACCCAGTACTTC
NA,TRBD2,TRBJ2-1,TRBV29-1,CSVGTGLAGSNEQFF,TGCAGCGTTGGGACGGGACTAGCGGGAAGTAATGAGCAGTTCTTC
NA,NA,TRBJ2-1,TRBV30,CAWSGRAINYNEQFF,TGTGCCTGGAGTGGGCGAGCGATCAATTACAATGAGCAGTTCTTC
NA,TRBD1,TRBJ2-7,TRBV19,CASRGQSYEQYF,TGTGCCAGTAGGGGACAGTCCTACGAGCAGTACTTC